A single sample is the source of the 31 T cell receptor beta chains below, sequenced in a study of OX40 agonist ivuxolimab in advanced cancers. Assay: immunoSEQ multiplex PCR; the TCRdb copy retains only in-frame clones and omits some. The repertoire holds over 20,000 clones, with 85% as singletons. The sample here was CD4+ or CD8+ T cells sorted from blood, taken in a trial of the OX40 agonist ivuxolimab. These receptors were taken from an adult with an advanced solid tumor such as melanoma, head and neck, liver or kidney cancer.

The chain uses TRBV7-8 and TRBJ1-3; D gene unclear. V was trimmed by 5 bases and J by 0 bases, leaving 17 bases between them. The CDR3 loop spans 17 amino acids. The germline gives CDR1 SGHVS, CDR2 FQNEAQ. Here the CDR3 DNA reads TGTGCCAGCAGCCTATGGACGAGGCTCGACTCTGGAAACACCATATATTTT. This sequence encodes CASSLWTRLDSGNTIYF. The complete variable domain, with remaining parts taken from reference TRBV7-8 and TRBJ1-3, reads GAGVSQSPRYKVAKRGQDVALRCDPISGHVSLFWYQQALGQGPEFLTYFQNEAQLDKSGLPSDRFFAERPEGSVSTLKIQRTQQEDSAVYLCASSLWTRLDSGNTIYFGEGSWLTVV.

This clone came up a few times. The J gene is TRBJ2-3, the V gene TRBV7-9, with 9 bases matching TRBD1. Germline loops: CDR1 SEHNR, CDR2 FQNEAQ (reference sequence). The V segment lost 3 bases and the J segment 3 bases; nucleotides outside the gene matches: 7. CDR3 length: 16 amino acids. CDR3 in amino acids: CASSLGRDRATDTQYF. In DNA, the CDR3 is TGTGCCAGCAGCTTGGGCCGGGACAGGGCGACAGATACGCAGTATTTT.

The CDR3 sequence is CASSFGTGLSYEQYF. CDR3 sequence (DNA): TGTGCCAGTAGTTTCGGGACAGGGCTCTCCTACGAGCAGTACTTC. The chain carries TRBV19 and TRBJ2-7; 9 bases fit TRBD1. The germline CDR1 and CDR2 sequences are LNHDA and SQIVND (reference sequence). V trimming: 5 bases; J trimming: 0 bases; junction bases outside the gene matches: 5. CDR3 length: 15 residues.

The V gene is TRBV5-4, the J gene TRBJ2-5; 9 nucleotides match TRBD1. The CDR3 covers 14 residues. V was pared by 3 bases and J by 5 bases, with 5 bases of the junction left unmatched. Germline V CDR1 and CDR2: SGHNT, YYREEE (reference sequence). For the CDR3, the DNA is TGTGCCAGCAGCTCCGGACAGGGGTTTGAGACCCAGTACTTC. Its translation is CASSSGQGFETQYF.

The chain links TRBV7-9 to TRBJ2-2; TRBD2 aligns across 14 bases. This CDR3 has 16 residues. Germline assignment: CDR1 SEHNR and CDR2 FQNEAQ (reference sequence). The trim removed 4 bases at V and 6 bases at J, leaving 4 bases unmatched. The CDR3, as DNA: TGTGCCAGCAGCTCGGGACTAGCGGGAGTGGCCGGGGAGCTGTTTTTT. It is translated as CASSSGLAGVAGELFF.

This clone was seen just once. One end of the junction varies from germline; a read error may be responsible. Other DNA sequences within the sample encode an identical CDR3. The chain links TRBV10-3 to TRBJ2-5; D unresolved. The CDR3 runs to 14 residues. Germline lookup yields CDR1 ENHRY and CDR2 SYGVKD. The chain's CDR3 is CAISESRGTEPQYF. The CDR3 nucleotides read TGTGCCATCAGCGAGTCGAGAGGTACCGAGCCCCAGTACTTC.

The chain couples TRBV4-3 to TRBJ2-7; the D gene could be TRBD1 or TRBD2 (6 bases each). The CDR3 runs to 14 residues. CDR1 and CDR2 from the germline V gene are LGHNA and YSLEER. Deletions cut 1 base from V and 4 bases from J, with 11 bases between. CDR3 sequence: CASSQGRGAYEQYF. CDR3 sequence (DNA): TGCGCCAGCAGCCAAGGGAGGGGGGCTTACGAGCAGTACTTC.

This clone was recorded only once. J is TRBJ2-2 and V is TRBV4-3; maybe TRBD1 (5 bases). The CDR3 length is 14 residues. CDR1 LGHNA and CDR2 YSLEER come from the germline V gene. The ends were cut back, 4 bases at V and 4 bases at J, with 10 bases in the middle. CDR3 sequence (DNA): TGCGCCAGCAGCCTGGACACGTCCACCGGGGAGCTGTTTTTT. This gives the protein CASSLDTSTGELFF.

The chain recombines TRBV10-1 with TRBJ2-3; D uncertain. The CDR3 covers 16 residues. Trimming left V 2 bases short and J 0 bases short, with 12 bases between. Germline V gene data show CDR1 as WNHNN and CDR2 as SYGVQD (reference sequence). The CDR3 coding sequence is TGCGCCAGCAGTGAGGTTGCAGGACCTAGCACAGATACGCAGTATTTT. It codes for CASSEVAGPSTDTQYF.

CDR3 in amino acids: CASSPLASYGYTF. CDR3 bases: TGTGCCAGCAGCCCACTCGCTAGCTATGGCTACACCTTC. This chain joins TRBV7-2 and TRBJ1-2; D gene ambiguous. The V and J ends lost 5 bases and 4 bases respectively, with 11 bases between them. This CDR3 comprises 13 residues. CDR1 is SGHTA and CDR2 is FQGNSA in the germline V gene.

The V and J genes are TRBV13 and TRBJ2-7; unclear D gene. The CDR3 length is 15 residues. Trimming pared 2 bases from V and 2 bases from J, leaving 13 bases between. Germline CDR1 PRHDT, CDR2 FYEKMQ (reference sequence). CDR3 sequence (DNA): TGTGCCAGCAGCTTATCTTCAGAAGGAACCTACGAGCAGTACTTC. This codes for CASSLSSEGTYEQYF.

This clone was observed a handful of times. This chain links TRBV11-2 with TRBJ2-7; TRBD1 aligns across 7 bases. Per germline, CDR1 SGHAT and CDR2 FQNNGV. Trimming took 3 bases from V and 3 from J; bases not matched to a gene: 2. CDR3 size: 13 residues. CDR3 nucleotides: TGTGCCAGCAGCTTTGACAGGGACTACGAGCAGTACTTC. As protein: CASSFDRDYEQYF.

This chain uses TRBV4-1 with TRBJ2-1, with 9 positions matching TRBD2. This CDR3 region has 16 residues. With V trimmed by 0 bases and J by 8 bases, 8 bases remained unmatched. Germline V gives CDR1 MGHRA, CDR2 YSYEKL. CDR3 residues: CASSQERGGATYEQFF. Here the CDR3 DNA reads TGCGCCAGCAGCCAAGAACGCGGGGGGGCCACATATGAGCAGTTCTTC.

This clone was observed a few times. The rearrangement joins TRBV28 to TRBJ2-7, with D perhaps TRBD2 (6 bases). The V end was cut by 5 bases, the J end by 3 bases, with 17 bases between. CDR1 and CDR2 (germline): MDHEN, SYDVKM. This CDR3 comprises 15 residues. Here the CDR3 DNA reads TGTGCCAGCAGTCCCCGGCCGGGACTCATCTACGAGCAGTACTTC. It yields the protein CASSPRPGLIYEQYF.

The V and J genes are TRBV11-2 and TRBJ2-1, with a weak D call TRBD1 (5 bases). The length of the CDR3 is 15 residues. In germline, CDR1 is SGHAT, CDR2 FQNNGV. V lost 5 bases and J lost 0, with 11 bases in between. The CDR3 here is CASSPYRSSYNEQFF. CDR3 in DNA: TGTGCCAGCAGCCCGTACAGGAGCTCCTACAATGAGCAGTTCTTC.

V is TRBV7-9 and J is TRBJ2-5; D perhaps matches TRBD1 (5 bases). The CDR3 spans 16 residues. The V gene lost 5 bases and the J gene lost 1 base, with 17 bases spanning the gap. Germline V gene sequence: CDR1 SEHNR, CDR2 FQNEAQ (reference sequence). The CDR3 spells CASSQREQTVQETQYF. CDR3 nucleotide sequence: TGTGCCAGCAGCCAGAGAGAACAGACAGTCCAAGAGACCCAGTACTTC.

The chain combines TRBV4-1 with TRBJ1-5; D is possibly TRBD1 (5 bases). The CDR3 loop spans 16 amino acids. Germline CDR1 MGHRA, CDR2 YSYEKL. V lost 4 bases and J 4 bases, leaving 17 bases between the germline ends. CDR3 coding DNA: TGCGCCAGCAGCCTCAGGGCCACCCTTTCAAATCAGCCCCAGCATTTT. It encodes CASSLRATLSNQPQHF.

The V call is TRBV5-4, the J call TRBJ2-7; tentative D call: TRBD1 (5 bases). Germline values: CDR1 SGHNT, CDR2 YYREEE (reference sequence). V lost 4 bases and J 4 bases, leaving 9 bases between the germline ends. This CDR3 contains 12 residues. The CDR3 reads CASSQDSYEQYF. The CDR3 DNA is TGTGCCAGCAGCCAAGACAGTTACGAGCAGTACTTC.

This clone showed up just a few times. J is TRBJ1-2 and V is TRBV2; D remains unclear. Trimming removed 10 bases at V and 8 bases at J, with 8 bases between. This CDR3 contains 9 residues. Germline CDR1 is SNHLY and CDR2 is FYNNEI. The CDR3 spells CAIRGGYTF. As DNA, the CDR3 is TGTGCCATCCGTGGGGGCTACACCTTC. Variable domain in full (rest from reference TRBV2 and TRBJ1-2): EPEVTQTPSHQVTQMGQEVILRCVPISNHLYFYWYRQILGQKVEFLVSFYNNEISEKSEIFDDQFSVERPDGSNFTLKIRSTKLEDSAMYFCAIRGGYTFGSGTRLTVV.

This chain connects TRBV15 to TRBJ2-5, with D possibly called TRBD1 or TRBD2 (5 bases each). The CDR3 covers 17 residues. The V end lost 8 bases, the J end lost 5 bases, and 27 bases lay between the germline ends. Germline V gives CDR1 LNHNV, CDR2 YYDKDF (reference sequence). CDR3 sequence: CATGEMDGTGLWETQYF. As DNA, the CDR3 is TGTGCCACCGGAGAGATGGACGGGACGGGGTTATGGGAGACCCAGTACTTC.

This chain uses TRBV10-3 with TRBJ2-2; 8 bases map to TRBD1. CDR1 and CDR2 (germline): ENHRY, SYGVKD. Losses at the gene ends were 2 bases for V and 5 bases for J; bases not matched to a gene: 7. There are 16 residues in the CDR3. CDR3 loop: CAISEPRQGTTGELFF. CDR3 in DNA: TGTGCCATCAGTGAGCCCAGACAGGGGACAACCGGGGAGCTGTTTTTT.

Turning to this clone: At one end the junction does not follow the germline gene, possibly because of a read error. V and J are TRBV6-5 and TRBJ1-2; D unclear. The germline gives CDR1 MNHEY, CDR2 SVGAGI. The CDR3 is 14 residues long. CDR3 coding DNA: TGTGCCAGCAGTCCAACTGGGGTTAACGATGGCTACACCTTC. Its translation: CASSPTGVNDGYTF.

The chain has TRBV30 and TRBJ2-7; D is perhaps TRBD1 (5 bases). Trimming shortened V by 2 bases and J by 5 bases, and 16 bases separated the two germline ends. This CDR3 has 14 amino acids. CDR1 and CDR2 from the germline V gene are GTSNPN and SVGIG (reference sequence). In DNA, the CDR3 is TGTGCCTGGAGTTACGGACACGGTTTCGACGAGCAGTACTTC. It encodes CAWSYGHGFDEQYF.

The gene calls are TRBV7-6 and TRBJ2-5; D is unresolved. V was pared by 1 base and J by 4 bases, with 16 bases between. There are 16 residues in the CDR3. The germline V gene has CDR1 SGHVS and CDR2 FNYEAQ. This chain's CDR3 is CASSLDYHQVPETQYF. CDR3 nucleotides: TGTGCCAGCAGCTTAGACTATCATCAGGTTCCAGAGACCCAGTACTTC.

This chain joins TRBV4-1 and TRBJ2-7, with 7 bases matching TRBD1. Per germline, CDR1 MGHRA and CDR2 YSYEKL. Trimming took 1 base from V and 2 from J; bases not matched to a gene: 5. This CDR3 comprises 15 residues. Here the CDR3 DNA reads TGCGCCAGCAGCCAAGGGGACAGCTTCCCCTACGAGCAGTACTTC. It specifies CASSQGDSFPYEQYF.

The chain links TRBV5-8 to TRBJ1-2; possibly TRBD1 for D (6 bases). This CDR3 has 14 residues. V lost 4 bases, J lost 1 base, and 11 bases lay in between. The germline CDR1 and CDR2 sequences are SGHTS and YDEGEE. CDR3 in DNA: TGTGCCAGCAGCCTATGGACAGATAACTATGGCTACACCTTC. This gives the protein CASSLWTDNYGYTF.

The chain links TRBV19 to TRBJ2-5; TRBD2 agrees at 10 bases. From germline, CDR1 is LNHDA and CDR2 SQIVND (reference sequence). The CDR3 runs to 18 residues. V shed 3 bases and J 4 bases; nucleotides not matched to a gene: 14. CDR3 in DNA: TGTGCCAGTAGTATTTCCCCCACGTCGATAGCGGGAGGAGAGACCCAGTACTTC. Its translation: CASSISPTSIAGGETQYF.

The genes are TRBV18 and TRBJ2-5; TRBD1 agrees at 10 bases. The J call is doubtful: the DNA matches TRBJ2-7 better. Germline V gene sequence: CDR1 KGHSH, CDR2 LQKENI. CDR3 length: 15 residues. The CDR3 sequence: CASSLRQGAASEQYF. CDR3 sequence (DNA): TGTGCCAGCTCACTGCGACAGGGGGCTGCGAGCGAGCAGTACTTC.

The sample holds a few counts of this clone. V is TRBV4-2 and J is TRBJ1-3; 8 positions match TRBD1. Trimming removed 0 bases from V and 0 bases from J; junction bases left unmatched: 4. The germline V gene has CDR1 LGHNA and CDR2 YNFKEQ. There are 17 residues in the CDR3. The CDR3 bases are TGTGCCAGCAGCCAAGAGGACAGGGCAGGCTCTGGAAACACCATATATTTT. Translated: CASSQEDRAGSGNTIYF.

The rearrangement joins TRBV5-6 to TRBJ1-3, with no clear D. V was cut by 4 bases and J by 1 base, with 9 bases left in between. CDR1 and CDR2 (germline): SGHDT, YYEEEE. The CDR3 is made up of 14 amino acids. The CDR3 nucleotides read TGTGCCAGCAGCCCGGCTTTTTCTGGAAACACCATATATTTT. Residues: CASSPAFSGNTIYF. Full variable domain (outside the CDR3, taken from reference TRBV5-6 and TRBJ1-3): DAGVTQSPTHLIKTRGQQVTLRCSPKSGHDTVSWYQQALGQGPQFIFQYYEEEERQRGNFPDRFSGHQFPNYSSELNVNALLLGDSALYLCASSPAFSGNTIYFGEGSWLTVV.

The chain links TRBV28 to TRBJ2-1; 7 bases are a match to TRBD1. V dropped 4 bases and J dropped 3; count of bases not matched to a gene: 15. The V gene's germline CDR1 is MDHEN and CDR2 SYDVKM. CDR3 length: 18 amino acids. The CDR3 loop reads CASSSPIRTGDHYNEQFF. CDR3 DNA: TGTGCCAGCAGTTCCCCAATTCGGACAGGTGACCACTACAATGAGCAGTTCTTC.